This TCR beta chain was identified during a study of T cell responses to AZD1222 COVID-19 vaccine. Whole-study results and caveats: With two AZD1222 doses given, Spike-specific TCR breadth and depth both rose. The study found vaccine-associated CD4 TCRs spanning spike, dominant at 160-218 and 743-854. As reported, nearly half of all spike-specific TCRs target variant regions that are unmutated.

This clone is a singleton in its sample. Its target is unknown. Combined were second doses at about 4 or about 12 weeks. TCRdb keeps only in-frame clones here, not all; method: immunoSEQ multiplex PCR. The table lists around 120,000 clones, approximately 86% of them singletons, with 17% in the top ten. The receptor was derived from an adult who received the AZD1222 COVID-19 vaccine. Sample: peripheral blood, taken 28 days after the second AZD1222 dose.

CDR3 loop: CASRDHGTADGAFF. CDR3 nucleotides: TGTGCCAGCAGAGACCACGGGACAGCCGATGGAGCTTTCTTT. This sequence joins TRBV28 and TRBJ1-1; 7 bases line up with TRBD1. The germline V gene has CDR1 MDHEN and CDR2 SYDVKM. The junction had 14 bases not matched to a gene; V was cut back by 6 bases and J by 10 bases. The CDR3 is 14 residues long.